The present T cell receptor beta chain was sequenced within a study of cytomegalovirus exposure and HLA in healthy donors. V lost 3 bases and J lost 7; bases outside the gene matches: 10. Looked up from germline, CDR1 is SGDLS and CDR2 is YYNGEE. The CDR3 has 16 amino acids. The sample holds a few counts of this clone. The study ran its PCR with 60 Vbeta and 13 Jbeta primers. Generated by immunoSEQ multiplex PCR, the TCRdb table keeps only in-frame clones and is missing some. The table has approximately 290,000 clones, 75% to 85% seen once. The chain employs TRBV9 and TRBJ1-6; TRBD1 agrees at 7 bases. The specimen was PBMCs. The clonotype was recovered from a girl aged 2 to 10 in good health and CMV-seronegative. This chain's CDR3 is CASSATGQDRNSPLHF. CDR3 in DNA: TGTGCCAGCAGCGCCACCGGACAGGACAGAAATTCACCCCTCCACTTT.